This T cell receptor beta chain came from a study of cytomegalovirus exposure and HLA in healthy donors. The CDR3 consists of 14 residues. V lost 7 bases and J lost 7, with 20 bases in between. The germline CDR1 and CDR2 sequences are SQVTM and ANQGSEA. The PCR had 60 Vbeta and 13 Jbeta primers. The assay was immunoSEQ multiplex PCR, and TCRdb's table has in-frame clones only and misses some. The sample includes fewer than 150,000 clones, roughly 79% of them seen just once. This receptor was identified in a man aged 25 to 40 in good health and CMV-seronegative. The sequenced sample was PBMCs. This chain uses TRBV29-1 with TRBJ2-1; tentatively, D is TRBD1 (7 bases). The CDR3 here is CSAPDAGGYNEQFF. In DNA form, the CDR3 reads TGCAGCGCCCCCGACGCAGGGGGGTATAATGAGCAGTTCTTC.